The rows below give T cell receptor beta chains drawn from one sample of a study. One entry per CDR3 protein, called by TCRdb with MiXCR from the 5' RACE reads. This table holds around 50,000 distinct CDR3 sequences, 17% found once. Sequencing was carried out using naive CD4+ T cells sorted from blood. These receptors were collected from a female donor with breast cancer. Each CDR3 is given with its conserved first and last residue. D genes are given only for firm matches. Part of the rows lack a size; the others show once, few, many or a class for expanded clones.

TRBD1,TRBV3-1,.,TRBJ1-1,TGTGCCAGCAGCCAAGGGATGGACAGGGACACTGAAGCTTTCTTT,CASSQGMDRDTEAFF
.,TRBV7-8,many,TRBJ2-7,TGTGCCAGCAGCTTAGTCGAGGGGGGCGAGCAGTACTTC,CASSLVEGGEQYF
.,TRBV6-5,many,TRBJ1-2,TGTGCCAGCAGTTCCAACGGGGGGGTACGTGGCTACACCTTC,CASSSNGGVRGYTF
TRBD1,TRBV5-5,.,TRBJ1-1,TGTGCCAGCAGCTGGACAGGAGTCAAGAACACTGAAGCTTTCTTT,CASSWTGVKNTEAFF
.,TRBV12-3/TRBV12-4,few,TRBJ2-5,TGTGCCAGCAGTTTAAAGGACTACGGACAAGAGACCCAGTACTTC,CASSLKDYGQETQYF
.,TRBV5-1,.,TRBJ2-3,TGCGCCAGCAGCTTGACTGAGGATACGCAGTATTTT,CASSLTEDTQYF
TRBD1,TRBV20-1,many,TRBJ1-6,TGCAGTGCCAGCTCAACAGGGGACAGGGGTTCACCCCTCCACTTT,CSASSTGDRGSPLHF
.,TRBV20-1,many,TRBJ1-3,TGCAGTGCTAGGGGGGGAGGAGACACCATATATTTT,CSARGGGDTIYF
TRBD2,TRBV28,many,TRBJ2-5,TGTGCCAGCACCTCAGGGGTGGCTAGCGGGAGAAGGGCGGTTGAGACCCAGTACTTC,CASTSGVASGRRAVETQYF
.,TRBV24-1,many,TRBJ1-5,TGTGCCACCAGTGAAAGGGCCAGGGATAGCAATCAGCCCCAGCATTTT,CATSERARDSNQPQHF
.,TRBV5-1,.,TRBJ2-3,TGCGCCAGCAGCTTGTACAGGAGCACAGATACGCAGTATTTT,CASSLYRSTDTQYF
TRBD2,TRBV20-1,many,TRBJ2-7,TGCAGCCTTTACGAATCTAGCGGGAGGTCGGACGAGCAGTACTTC,CSLYESSGRSDEQYF
.,TRBV20-1,few,TRBJ2-5,TGCAGTGCTAGAGATCTCCTCCAAGAGACCCAGTACTTC,CSARDLLQETQYF
.,TRBV5-1,many,TRBJ1-2,TGCGCCAGCAGCTTGGAACAGTACTATGGCTACACCTTC,CASSLEQYYGYTF
.,TRBV7-9,.,TRBJ2-2,TGTGCCAGCAGCTTACAGAGTGCGAACACCGGGGAGCTGTTTTTT,CASSLQSANTGELFF
TRBD1,TRBV12-3/TRBV12-4,medium-sized,TRBJ1-2,TGTGCCAGCAGGGGACAGGGGGGCTATGGCTACACCTTC,CASRGQGGYGYTF
.,TRBV18,.,TRBJ1-2,TGTGCCAGCTCGCCAGGGGTGGACTATGGCTACACCTTC,CASSPGVDYGYTF